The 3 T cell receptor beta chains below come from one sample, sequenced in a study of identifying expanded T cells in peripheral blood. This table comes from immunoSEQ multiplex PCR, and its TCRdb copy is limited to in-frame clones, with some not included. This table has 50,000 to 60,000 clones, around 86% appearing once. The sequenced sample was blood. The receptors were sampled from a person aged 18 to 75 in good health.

The CDR3 protein is CASSRDTEAFF. In DNA, the CDR3 is TGTGCCAGCAGCAGGGACACTGAAGCTTTCTTT. The rearrangement uses TRBV7-9 and TRBJ1-1; no firm D call. The CDR3 is made up of 11 amino acids. The V gene lost 5 bases and the J gene lost 3 bases, with 4 bases spanning the gap. The germline gives CDR1 SEHNR, CDR2 FQNEAQ (reference sequence).

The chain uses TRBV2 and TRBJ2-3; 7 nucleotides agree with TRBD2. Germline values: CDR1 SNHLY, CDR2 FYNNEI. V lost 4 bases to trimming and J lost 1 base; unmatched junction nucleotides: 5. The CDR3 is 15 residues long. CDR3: CASSAREPRTDTQYF. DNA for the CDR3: TGTGCCAGCAGTGCGCGGGAGCCTCGCACAGATACGCAGTATTTT.

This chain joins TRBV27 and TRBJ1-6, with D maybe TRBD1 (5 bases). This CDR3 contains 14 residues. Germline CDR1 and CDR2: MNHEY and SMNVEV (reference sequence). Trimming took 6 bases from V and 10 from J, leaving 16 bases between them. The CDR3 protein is CASRKDIAGSPLHF. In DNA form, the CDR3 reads TGTGCCAGCAGAAAGGACATCGCAGGCTCACCCCTCCACTTT.